Shown below are 25 T cell receptor beta chains from a single sample sequenced in a study of cytomegalovirus exposure and HLA in healthy donors. PCR used 60 Vbeta primers and 13 Jbeta primers. TCRdb's copy holds only in-frame clones and misses some; the assay was immunoSEQ multiplex PCR. In the table there are 100,000 or so clones, about 75% of which are singletons. Sequencing was performed on PBMCs. These receptors came from a man aged 45-65 years in good health and CMV-seronegative.

CDR3 sequence reads: CASSPWTGTTSNTGELFF. The CDR3 region has the DNA TGTGCCAGCAGCCCGTGGACAGGGACTACTTCGAACACCGGGGAGCTGTTTTTT. V gene TRBV5-7 combines with J gene TRBJ2-2, with D perhaps matching TRBD1 (8 bases). TRBV5-7 qualifies as an ORF whose function is uncertain. The V and J ends lost 4 bases and 0 bases respectively, with 19 bases between them. This CDR3 region has 18 residues.

This clone appeared a few times. The J gene is TRBJ2-7, the V gene TRBV6-1; 8 positions agree with TRBD1. Unmatched junction bases numbered 4, after V lost 0 bases and J lost 6 bases. Germline CDR1 reads MNHNS; CDR2 reads SASEGT. The CDR3 loop spans 14 amino acids. CDR3 in amino acids: CASSEAGRGLEQYF. The CDR3 DNA reads TGTGCCAGCAGTGAAGCGGGCAGGGGGCTCGAGCAGTACTTC.

This clone was counted once. The chain uses TRBV29-1 and TRBJ1-1; D is possibly TRBD1 (6 bases). The CDR3 has 13 residues. Deletions cut 6 bases from V and 0 bases from J, with 11 bases between. CDR1 is SQVTM and CDR2 is ANQGSEA in the germline V gene. In nucleotides, the CDR3 is TGCAGCGTGGGGGCGTCCTTGAACACTGAAGCTTTCTTT. This codes for CSVGASLNTEAFF.

With regard to this clone: At the DNA level, this CDR3 is encoded by other sequences in the same sample as well. The DNA of the CDR3 is TGCGCCAGCAGCCAGGGACTGGCGGGCAACTACGAGCAGTACTTC. Translation gives CASSQGLAGNYEQYF. This chain joins TRBV4-3 and TRBJ2-7; perhaps TRBD2 as D (6 bases). The V end was cut by 3 bases, the J end by 3 bases, with 15 bases between. This CDR3 has 15 amino acids. Looked up from germline, CDR1 is LGHNA and CDR2 is YSLEER.

V is TRBV11-2 and J is TRBJ2-2; TRBD1 agrees at 7 bases. Germline lookup yields CDR1 SGHAT and CDR2 FQNNGV. The CDR3 contains 14 residues. The V segment lost 5 bases and the J segment 4 bases; nucleotides outside the gene matches: 4. CDR3 DNA sequence: TGTGCCAGCAGCCCCGACAGGGTCACCGGGGAGCTGTTTTTT. Its translation is CASSPDRVTGELFF.

The rearrangement joins TRBV7-8 to TRBJ2-7, with TRBD1 as a possible D gene (5 bases). Trimming pared 1 base from V and 5 bases from J, leaving 9 bases between. CDR1 is SGHVS, CDR2 FQNEAQ, per germline. The CDR3 is 13 residues long. CDR3 amino acids: CASSLGGRDEQYF. For the CDR3, the DNA is TGTGCCAGCAGCTTAGGGGGCCGGGACGAGCAGTACTTC.

This clone was seen only a few times. The chain carries TRBV30 and TRBJ1-2; D not resolved. CDR1 GTSNPN and CDR2 SVGIG come from the germline V gene (reference sequence). CDR3 length equals 14 residues. V lost 3 bases, J lost 6 bases, and 17 bases lay in between. The DNA of the CDR3 is TGTGCCTGGAGCCGTTTTGTACCGGGTGATGGCTACACCTTC. Protein: CAWSRFVPGDGYTF.

This clone appeared a single time. The gene calls are TRBV5-5 and TRBJ1-3; TRBD1 is a possible D gene (5 bases). This CDR3 spans 16 amino acids. The V and J ends lost 0 bases and 0 bases respectively, with 10 bases between them. CDR1 SGHKS and CDR2 YYEKEE come from the germline V gene (reference sequence). The CDR3 bases are TGTGCCAGCAGCTTGGCTGGGGCGTTCTCTGGAAACACCATATATTTT. This translates into CASSLAGAFSGNTIYF.

The chain joins TRBV4-2 to TRBJ2-5, with TRBD2 matching 10 bases. V dropped 5 bases and J dropped 0; count of bases not matched to a gene: 18. The CDR3 covers 20 residues. Per the germline V gene, CDR1 is LGHNA and CDR2 is YNFKEQ. CDR3 sequence reads: CASSYFIRLAGIPYQETQYF. As DNA, the CDR3 is TGTGCCAGCAGCTACTTCATAAGACTAGCGGGCATCCCGTACCAAGAGACCCAGTACTTC.

In this sample, this clone turned up once. The chain links TRBV9 to TRBJ2-5; 8 nucleotides agree with TRBD2. The CDR3 contains 13 residues. CDR1 and CDR2 from the germline V gene are SGDLS and YYNGEE. The V gene end was trimmed by 5 bases and the J gene end by 5 bases; junction bases not matched to a gene: 5. CDR3 coding DNA: TGTGCCAGCAGTCCGGGGGGGGAGGAGACCCAGTACTTC. Its protein product is CASSPGGEETQYF.

In its sample, this clone is medium-sized. This chain's CDR3 is CASSIPLAPFGYTF. DNA of the CDR3: TGTGCCAGTAGTATCCCATTGGCTCCTTTTGGCTACACCTTC. The chain employs TRBV19 and TRBJ1-2; D not resolved. Germline V CDR1 and CDR2: LNHDA, SQIVND (reference sequence). This CDR3 region has 14 residues. Trimming took off 3 bases at V and 7 bases at J, with 15 bases between the two ends.

The chain has TRBV10-3 and TRBJ2-5; a possible D gene is TRBD1 (6 bases). CDR3 length: 14 amino acids. CDR1 ENHRY and CDR2 SYGVKD come from the germline V gene. Trimming removed 6 bases at V and 4 bases at J, with 15 bases between. The CDR3 sequence is CAISKLTGLETQYF. Written as DNA, the CDR3 is TGTGCCATCAGCAAACTCACAGGGTTAGAGACCCAGTACTTC.

This chain uses TRBV28 with TRBJ1-3; D is uncertain. CDR3 length: 14 residues. CDR1 and CDR2 (germline): MDHEN, SYDVKM. The V end was cut by 6 bases, the J end by 2 bases, with 11 bases between. The CDR3: CASSPGLAGNTIYF. For the CDR3, the DNA is TGTGCCAGCAGCCCCGGACTAGCTGGAAACACCATATATTTT.

V is TRBV12-5 and J is TRBJ2-4; D is unclear. The CDR3 runs 17 residues. Trimming shortened V by 0 bases and J by 3 bases, and 15 bases separated the two germline ends. From germline, CDR1 is LGHNT and CDR2 FRNRAP. As DNA, the CDR3 is TGTGCTAGTGGTTTGGTACGTCGCACGTCGGTCAAAAACATTCAGTACTTC. It specifies CASGLVRRTSVKNIQYF.

The chain is built from TRBV10-3 and TRBJ2-3; D remains ambiguous. The V and J ends lost 2 bases and 2 bases respectively, with 11 bases between them. Germline V gene data show CDR1 as ENHRY and CDR2 as SYGVKD. The CDR3 is made up of 15 amino acids. CDR3 bases: TGTGCCATCAGTGAGGGTCTAGATTTCACAGATACGCAGTATTTT. Its protein is CAISEGLDFTDTQYF.

The chain employs TRBV19 and TRBJ2-2, with 11 nucleotides matching TRBD1. Germline V lookup: CDR1 LNHDA, CDR2 SQIVND (reference sequence). Trimming removed 5 bases from V and 4 bases from J; junction bases left unmatched: 6. This CDR3 is built from 16 residues. The CDR3 DNA is TGTGCCAGTAGTGGGGACAGGGGGTTCAGCACCGGGGAGCTGTTTTTT. Its translation: CASSGDRGFSTGELFF.

This rearrangement joins TRBV5-4 to TRBJ2-1, with TRBD2 matching over 7 bases. The CDR3 runs 15 residues. The trim removed 0 bases at V and 7 bases at J, leaving 7 bases unmatched. Germline V gene sequence: CDR1 SGHNT, CDR2 YYREEE (reference sequence). The CDR3 loop reads CASSLGGRAENEQFF. Here the CDR3 DNA reads TGTGCCAGCAGCTTGGGAGGGAGGGCGGAAAATGAGCAGTTCTTC.

CDR3 sequence reads: CASSVERGNTDTQYF. In nucleotides, the CDR3 is TGTGCCAGCAGTGTTGAGCGGGGTAACACAGATACGCAGTATTTT. The genes are TRBV2 and TRBJ2-3; TRBD2 agrees at 7 bases. J was trimmed by 2 bases and V by 4 bases; bases with no gene match: 6. The CDR3 has 15 residues. Germline V gene sequence: CDR1 SNHLY, CDR2 FYNNEI.

The chain links TRBV10-1 to TRBJ2-1, with 11 bases lining up with TRBD2. V gave up 5 bases and J gave up 7 bases; unmatched junction bases: 7. The length of the CDR3 is 15 residues. The germline V gene encodes CDR1 WNHNN and CDR2 SYGVQD (reference sequence). DNA of the CDR3: TGCGCCAGCAGTACTACTAGCGGGAGTGTGAATGAGCAGTTCTTC. It translates to CASSTTSGSVNEQFF.

The chain couples TRBV6-1 to TRBJ1-1, with 8 nucleotides matching TRBD1. Germline V gene lookup returns CDR1 MNHNS and CDR2 SASEGT. The CDR3 spans 14 residues. V gave up 5 bases and J gave up 4 bases; unmatched junction bases: 6. The CDR3 loop is CASSSTDRGTEAFF. In nucleotides, the CDR3 is TGTGCCAGCAGTTCTACTGACAGGGGCACTGAAGCTTTCTTT.

The CDR3 protein is CASSPRQGAYAEQFF. The CDR3 DNA sequence: TGTGCCAGCAGTCCTAGACAGGGGGCGTATGCTGAGCAGTTCTTC. V and J are TRBV6-1 and TRBJ2-1; 10 nucleotides align to TRBD1. The germline V gene encodes CDR1 MNHNS and CDR2 SASEGT. Germline trimming cut 5 bases from V and 9 bases from J; bases unmatched to any gene: 10. The CDR3 is made up of 15 amino acids.

The chain links TRBV30 to TRBJ2-7, with D maybe TRBD2 (5 bases). V lost 2 bases and J 7 bases, leaving 21 bases between the germline ends. CDR3 length: 15 residues. Germline assignment: CDR1 GTSNPN and CDR2 SVGIG (reference sequence). This CDR3 reads CAWSYGRGASGEQYF. In DNA form, the CDR3 reads TGTGCCTGGAGTTATGGACGGGGAGCCTCGGGGGAGCAGTACTTC.

This clone showed up just once. The rearrangement joins TRBV28 to TRBJ1-3, with D perhaps TRBD1 (5 bases). CDR1 is MDHEN and CDR2 is SYDVKM in the germline V gene. V lost 8 bases and J lost 1, with 15 bases in between. The CDR3 is made up of 15 amino acids. CDR3 sequence reads: CASHQQGRSGNTIYF. The CDR3 DNA reads as TGTGCCAGCCACCAGCAGGGAAGGTCTGGAAACACCATATATTTT.

The chain is built from TRBV4-3 and TRBJ2-7; maybe TRBD2 (5 bases). V was cut by 1 base and J by 1 base, with 8 bases left in between. Per germline, CDR1 LGHNA and CDR2 YSLEER. The CDR3 length is 14 residues. CDR3 sequence (DNA): TGCGCCAGCAGCCAAGGTTCGGGGTCCTACGAGCAGTACTTC. Translating gives CASSQGSGSYEQYF.

The chain employs TRBV6-5 and TRBJ2-1, with 10 bases matching TRBD2. In germline, CDR1 is MNHEY, CDR2 SVGAGI. J lost 5 bases, V lost 4 bases, and 5 bases had no gene match. The CDR3 has 15 residues. CDR3 nucleotides: TGTGCCAGCAGTTCACTAGCGGGGTTGAACAATGAGCAGTTCTTC. Encoded protein: CASSSLAGLNNEQFF.